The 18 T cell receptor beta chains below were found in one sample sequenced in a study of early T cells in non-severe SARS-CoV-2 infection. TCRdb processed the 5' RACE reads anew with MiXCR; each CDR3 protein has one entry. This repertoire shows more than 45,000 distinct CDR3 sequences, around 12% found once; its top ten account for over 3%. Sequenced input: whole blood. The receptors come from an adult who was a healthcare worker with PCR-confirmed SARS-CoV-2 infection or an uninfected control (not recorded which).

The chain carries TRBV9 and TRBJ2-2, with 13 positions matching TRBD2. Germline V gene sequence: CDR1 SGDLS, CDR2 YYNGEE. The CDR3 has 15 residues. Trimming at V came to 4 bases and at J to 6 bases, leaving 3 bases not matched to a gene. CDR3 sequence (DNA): TGTGCCAGCAGCCTTGGACTAGCGGGAGCCGGGGAGCTGTTTTTT. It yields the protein CASSLGLAGAGELFF. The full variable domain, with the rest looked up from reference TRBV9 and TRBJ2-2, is DSGVTQTPKHLITATGQRVTLRCSPRSGDLSVYWYQQSLDQGLQFLIQYYNGEERAKGNILERFSAQQFPDLHSELNLSSLELGDSALYFCASSLGLAGAGELFFGEGSRLTVL.

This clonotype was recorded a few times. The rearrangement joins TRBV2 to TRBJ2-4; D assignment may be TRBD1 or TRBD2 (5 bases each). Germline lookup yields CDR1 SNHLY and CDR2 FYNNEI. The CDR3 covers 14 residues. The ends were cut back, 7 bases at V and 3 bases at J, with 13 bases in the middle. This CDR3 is CASKVGDGKNIQYF. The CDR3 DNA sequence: TGTGCCAGCAAGGTGGGGGACGGCAAAAACATTCAGTACTTC.

The CDR3 reads CSALGTSGREQYF. For the CDR3, the DNA is TGCAGTGCTCTCGGGACTAGCGGGAGGGAGCAGTACTTC. The chain is built from TRBV20-1 and TRBJ2-7, with 15 bases aligning to TRBD2. CDR3 length: 13 residues. Trimming at V came to 5 bases and at J to 7 bases, leaving 3 bases not matched to a gene. The germline CDR1 and CDR2 sequences are DFQATT and SNEGSKA (reference sequence).

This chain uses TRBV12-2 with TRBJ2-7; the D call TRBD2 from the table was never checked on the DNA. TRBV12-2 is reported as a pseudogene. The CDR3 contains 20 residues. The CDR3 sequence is CASRLAVQDCVRGAPYEQYF. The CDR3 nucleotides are TGTGCAAGTCGCTTGGCGGTGCAGGACTGCGTGAGGGGGGCTCCCTACGAGCAGTACTTC.

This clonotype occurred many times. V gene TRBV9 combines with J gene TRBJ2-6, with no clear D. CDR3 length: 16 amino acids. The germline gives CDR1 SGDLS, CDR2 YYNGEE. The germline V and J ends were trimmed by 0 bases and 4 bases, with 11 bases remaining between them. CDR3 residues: CASSVAPPRGANVLTF. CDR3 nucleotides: TGTGCCAGCAGCGTAGCACCCCCGAGGGGGGCCAACGTCCTGACTTTC.

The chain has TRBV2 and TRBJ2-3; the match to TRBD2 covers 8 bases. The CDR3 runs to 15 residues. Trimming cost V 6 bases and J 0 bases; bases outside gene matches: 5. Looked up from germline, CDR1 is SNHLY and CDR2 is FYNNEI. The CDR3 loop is CASRERELSTDTQYF. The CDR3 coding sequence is TGTGCCAGCAGAGAGCGGGAGTTGAGCACAGATACGCAGTATTTT.

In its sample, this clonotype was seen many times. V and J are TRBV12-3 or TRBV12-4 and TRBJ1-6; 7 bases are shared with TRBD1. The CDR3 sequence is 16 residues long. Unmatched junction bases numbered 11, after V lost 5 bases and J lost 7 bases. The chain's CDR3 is CASSVGQASGNSPLHF. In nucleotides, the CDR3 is TGTGCCAGCAGTGTCGGACAGGCGTCTGGGAATTCACCCCTCCACTTT.

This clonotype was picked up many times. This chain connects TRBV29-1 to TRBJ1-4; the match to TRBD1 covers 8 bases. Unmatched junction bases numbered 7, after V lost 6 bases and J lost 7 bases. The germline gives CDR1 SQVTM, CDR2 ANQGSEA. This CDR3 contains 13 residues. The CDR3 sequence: CSVPGQGGEKLFF. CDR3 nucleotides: TGCAGCGTGCCTGGACAGGGAGGTGAAAAACTGTTTTTT.

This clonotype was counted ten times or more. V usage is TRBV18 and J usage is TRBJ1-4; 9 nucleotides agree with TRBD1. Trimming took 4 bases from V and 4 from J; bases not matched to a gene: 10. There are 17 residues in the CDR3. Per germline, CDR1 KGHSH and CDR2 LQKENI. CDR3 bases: TGTGCCAGCTCACTTTCGGGACAGGGATCCAATAATGAAAAACTGTTTTTT. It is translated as CASSLSGQGSNNEKLFF.

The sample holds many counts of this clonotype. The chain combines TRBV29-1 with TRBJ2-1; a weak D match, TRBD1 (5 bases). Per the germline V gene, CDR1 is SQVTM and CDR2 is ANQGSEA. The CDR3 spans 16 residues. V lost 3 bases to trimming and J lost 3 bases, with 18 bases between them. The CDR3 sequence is CSVENPGHGLYNEQFF. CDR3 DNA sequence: TGCAGCGTTGAGAACCCAGGACACGGCCTCTACAATGAGCAGTTCTTC.

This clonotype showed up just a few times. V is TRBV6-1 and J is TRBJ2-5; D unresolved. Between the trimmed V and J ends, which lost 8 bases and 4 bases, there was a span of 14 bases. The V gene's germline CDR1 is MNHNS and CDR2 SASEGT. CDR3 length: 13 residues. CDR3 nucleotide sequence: TGTGCCAGCGTAGGAACAGTCGGAGAGACCCAGTACTTC. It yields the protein CASVGTVGETQYF.

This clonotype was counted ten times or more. In nucleotides, the CDR3 is TGCAGCGGAGCTAGCGGAGCACAAGAGCAGTTCTTC. Translation gives CSGASGAQEQFF. V is TRBV29-1 and J is TRBJ2-1; 7 nucleotides match TRBD2. In germline, CDR1 is SQVTM, CDR2 ANQGSEA. The CDR3 sequence is 12 residues long. V shed 7 bases and J 10 bases; nucleotides not matched to a gene: 10.

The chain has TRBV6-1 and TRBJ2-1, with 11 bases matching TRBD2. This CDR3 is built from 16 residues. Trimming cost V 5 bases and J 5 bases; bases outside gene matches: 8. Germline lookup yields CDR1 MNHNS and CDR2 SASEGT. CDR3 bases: TGTGCCAGCAGTAGGGTAGCGGGAGGGTTACACAATGAGCAGTTCTTC. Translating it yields CASSRVAGGLHNEQFF.

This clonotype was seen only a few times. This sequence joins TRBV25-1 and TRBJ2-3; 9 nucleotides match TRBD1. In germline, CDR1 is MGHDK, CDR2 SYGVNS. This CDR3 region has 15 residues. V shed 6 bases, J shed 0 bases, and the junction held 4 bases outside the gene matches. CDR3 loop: CASSYRGHSTDTQYF. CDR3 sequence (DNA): TGTGCCAGCAGCTACAGGGGGCATAGCACAGATACGCAGTATTTT.

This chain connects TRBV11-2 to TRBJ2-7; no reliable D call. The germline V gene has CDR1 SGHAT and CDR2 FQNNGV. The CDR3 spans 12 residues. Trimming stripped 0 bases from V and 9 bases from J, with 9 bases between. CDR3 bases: TGTGCCAGCAGCTTAGACCCCGGGCGGCAGTACTTC. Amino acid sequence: CASSLDPGRQYF. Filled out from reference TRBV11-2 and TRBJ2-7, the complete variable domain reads EAGVAQSPRYKIIEKRQSVAFWCNPISGHATLYWYQQILGQGPKLLIQFQNNGVVDDSQLPKDRFSAERLKGVDSTLKIQPAKLEDSAVYLCASSLDPGRQYFGPGTRLTVT.

The CDR3 DNA follows: TGTGCCAGCTCACCATACAGGGGTTCCACAGATACGCAGTATTTT. This translates into CASSPYRGSTDTQYF. This chain joins TRBV18 and TRBJ2-3; TRBD1 matches at 7 bases. CDR1 and CDR2 (germline): KGHSH, LQKENI. The V segment lost 2 bases and the J segment 2 bases; nucleotides outside the gene matches: 4. There are 15 residues in the CDR3.

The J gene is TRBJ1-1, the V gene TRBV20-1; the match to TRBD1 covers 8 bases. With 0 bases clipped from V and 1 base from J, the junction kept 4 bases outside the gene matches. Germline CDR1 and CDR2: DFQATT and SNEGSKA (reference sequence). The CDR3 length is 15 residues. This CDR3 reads CSARDRGTGNTEAFF. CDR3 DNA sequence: TGCAGTGCTAGAGATCGAGGGACAGGGAACACTGAAGCTTTCTTT.

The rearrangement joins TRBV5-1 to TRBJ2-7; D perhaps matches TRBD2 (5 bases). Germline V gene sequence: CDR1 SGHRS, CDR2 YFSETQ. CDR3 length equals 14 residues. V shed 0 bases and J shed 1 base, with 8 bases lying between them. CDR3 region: CASSLAGKSYEQYF. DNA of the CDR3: TGCGCCAGCAGCTTGGCCGGGAAGTCCTACGAGCAGTACTTC.